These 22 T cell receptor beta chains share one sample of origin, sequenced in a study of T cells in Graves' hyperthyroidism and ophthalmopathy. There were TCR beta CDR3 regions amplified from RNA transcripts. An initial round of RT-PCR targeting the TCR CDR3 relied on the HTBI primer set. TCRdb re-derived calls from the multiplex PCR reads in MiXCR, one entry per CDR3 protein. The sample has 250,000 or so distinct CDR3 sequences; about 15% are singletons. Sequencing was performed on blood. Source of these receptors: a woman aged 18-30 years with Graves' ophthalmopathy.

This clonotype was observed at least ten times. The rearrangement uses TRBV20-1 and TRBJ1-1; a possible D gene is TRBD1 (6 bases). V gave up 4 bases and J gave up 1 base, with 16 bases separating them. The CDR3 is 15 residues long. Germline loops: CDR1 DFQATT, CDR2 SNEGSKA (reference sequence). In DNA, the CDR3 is TGCAGTGCTAACGGGGAAGAGGGGGGGAACACTGAAGCTTTCTTT. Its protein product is CSANGEEGGNTEAFF.

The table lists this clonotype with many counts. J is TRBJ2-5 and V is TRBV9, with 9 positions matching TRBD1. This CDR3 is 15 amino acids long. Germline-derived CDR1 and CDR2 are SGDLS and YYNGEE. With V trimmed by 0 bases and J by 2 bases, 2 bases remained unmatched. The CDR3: CASSVGDREQETQYF. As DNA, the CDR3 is TGTGCCAGCAGCGTAGGGGACAGGGAGCAAGAGACCCAGTACTTC.

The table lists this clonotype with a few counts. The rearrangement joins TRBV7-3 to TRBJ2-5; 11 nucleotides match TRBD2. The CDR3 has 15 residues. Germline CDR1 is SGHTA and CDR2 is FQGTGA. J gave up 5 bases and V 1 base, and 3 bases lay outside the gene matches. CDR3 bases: TGTGCCAGCAGCTTAATAGCGGGGGGGCGGGAGACCCAGTACTTC. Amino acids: CASSLIAGGRETQYF.

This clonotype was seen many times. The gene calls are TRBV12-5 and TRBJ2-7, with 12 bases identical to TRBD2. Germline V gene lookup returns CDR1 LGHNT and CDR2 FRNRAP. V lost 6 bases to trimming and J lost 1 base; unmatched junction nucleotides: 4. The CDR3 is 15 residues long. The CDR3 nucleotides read TGTGCTAGTGGACGGACTAGCGGGGCTTCCTACGAGCAGTACTTC. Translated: CASGRTSGASYEQYF.

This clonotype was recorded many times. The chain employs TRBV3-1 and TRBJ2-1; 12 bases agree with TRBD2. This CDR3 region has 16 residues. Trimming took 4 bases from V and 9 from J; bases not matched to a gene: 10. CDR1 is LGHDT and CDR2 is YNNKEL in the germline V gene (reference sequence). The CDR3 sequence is CASSLRGASGGGEQFF. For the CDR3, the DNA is TGTGCCAGCAGCCTACGAGGGGCTAGCGGGGGGGGTGAGCAGTTCTTC.

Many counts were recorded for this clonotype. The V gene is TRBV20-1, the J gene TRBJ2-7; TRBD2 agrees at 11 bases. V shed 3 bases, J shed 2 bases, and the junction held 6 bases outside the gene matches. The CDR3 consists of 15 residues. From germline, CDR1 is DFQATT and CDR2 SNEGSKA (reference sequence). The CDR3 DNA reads TGCAGTGCTAGGAGGCTAGCGGGAGGTACCTACGAGCAGTACTTC. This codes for CSARRLAGGTYEQYF.

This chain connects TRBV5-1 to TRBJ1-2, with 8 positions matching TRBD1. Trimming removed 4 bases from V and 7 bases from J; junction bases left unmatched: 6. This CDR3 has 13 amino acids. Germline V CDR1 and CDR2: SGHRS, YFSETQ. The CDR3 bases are TGCGCCAGCAGCCCAGGGGGCACGGGTGGCTACACCTTC. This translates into CASSPGGTGGYTF.

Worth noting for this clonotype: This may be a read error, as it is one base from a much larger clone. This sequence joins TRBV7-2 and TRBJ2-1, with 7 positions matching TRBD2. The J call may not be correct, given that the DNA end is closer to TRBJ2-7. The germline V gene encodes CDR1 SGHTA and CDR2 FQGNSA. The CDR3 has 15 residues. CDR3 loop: CASSPRRGEYNEQYF. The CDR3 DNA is TGCGCCAGCAGCCCCCGACGGGGGGAATACAATGAGCAGTACTTC.

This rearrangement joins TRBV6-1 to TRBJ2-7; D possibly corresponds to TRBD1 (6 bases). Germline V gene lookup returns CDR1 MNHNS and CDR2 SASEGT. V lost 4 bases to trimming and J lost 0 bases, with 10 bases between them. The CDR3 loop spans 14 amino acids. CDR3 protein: CASSVDSRSYEQYF. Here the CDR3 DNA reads TGTGCCAGCAGTGTGGACAGTCGCTCCTACGAGCAGTACTTC.

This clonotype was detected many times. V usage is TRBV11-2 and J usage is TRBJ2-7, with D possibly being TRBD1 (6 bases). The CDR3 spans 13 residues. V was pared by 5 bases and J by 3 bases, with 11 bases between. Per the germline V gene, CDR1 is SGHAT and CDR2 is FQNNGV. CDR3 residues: CASSPGHRYEQYF. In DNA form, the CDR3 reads TGTGCCAGCAGCCCGGGACACCGCTACGAGCAGTACTTC.

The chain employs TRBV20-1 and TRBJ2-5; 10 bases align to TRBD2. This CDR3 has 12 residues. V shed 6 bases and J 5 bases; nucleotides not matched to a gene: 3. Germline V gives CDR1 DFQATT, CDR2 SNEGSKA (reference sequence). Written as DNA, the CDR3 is TGCAGTGCGCCGGGACTAGCGGAGACCCAGTACTTC. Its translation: CSAPGLAETQYF.

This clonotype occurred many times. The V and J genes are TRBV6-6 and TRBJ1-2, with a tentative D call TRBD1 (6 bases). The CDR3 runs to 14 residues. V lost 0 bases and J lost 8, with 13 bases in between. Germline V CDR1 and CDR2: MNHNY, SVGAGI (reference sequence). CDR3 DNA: TGTGCCAGCAGTTACTCAGCAGGGGCGCAGGGCTACACCTTC. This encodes CASSYSAGAQGYTF.

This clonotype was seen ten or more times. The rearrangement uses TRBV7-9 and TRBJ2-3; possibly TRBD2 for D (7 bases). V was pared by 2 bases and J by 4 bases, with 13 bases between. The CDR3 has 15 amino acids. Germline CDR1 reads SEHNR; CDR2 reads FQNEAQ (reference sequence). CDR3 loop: CASSLLGGRPDTQYF. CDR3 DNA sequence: TGTGCCAGCAGCTTACTCGGGGGGCGGCCAGATACGCAGTATTTT. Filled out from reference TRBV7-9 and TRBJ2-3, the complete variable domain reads DTGVSQNPRHKITKRGQNVTFRCDPISEHNRLYWYRQTLGQGPEFLTYFQNEAQLEKSRLLSDRFSAERPKGSFSTLEIQRTEQGDSAMYLCASSLLGGRPDTQYFGPGTRLTVL.

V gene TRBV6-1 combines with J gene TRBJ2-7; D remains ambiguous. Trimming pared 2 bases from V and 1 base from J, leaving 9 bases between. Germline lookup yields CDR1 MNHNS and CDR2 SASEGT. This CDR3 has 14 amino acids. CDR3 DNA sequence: TGTGCCAGCAGTGAATACTGGGGATCCTACGAGCAGTACGTC. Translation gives CASSEYWGSYEQYV.

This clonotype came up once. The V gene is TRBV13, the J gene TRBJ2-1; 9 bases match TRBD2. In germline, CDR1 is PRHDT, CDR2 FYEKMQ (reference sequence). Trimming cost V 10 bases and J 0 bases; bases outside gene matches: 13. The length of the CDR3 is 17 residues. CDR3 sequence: CATSDFSSGSSYNEQFF. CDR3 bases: TGTGCCACCAGTGATTTTAGTAGCGGGAGCTCCTACAATGAGCAGTTCTTC.

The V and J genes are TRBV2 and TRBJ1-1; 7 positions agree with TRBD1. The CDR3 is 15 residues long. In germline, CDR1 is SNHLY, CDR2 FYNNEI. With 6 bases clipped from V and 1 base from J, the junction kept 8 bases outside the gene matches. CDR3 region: CASSQGGPSNTEAFF. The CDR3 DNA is TGTGCCAGCAGCCAAGGGGGCCCGTCGAACACTGAAGCTTTCTTT.

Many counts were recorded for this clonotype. The CDR3, as DNA: TGCAGTGCTAGAATGGGGAGGACCTTTTACACTGAAGCTTTCTTT. Encoded protein: CSARMGRTFYTEAFF. The chain recombines TRBV20-1 with TRBJ1-1; unclear D gene. The CDR3 runs 15 residues. CDR1 DFQATT and CDR2 SNEGSKA come from the germline V gene (reference sequence). The germline V and J ends were trimmed by 2 bases and 3 bases, with 16 bases remaining between them.

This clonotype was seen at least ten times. For the CDR3, the DNA is TGTGCCAGCAGATCCATGAACACTGAAGCTTTCTTT. Translating it yields CASRSMNTEAFF. The chain uses TRBV12-3 or TRBV12-4 and TRBJ1-1; D is unresolved. V was cut by 6 bases and J by 0 bases, with 5 bases left in between. This CDR3 comprises 12 residues.

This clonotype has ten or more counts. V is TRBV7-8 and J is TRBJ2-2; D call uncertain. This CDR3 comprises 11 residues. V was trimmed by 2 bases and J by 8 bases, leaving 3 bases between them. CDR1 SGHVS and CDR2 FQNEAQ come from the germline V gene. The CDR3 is CASSLIGELFF. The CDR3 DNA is TGTGCCAGCAGCTTAATTGGGGAGCTGTTTTTT.

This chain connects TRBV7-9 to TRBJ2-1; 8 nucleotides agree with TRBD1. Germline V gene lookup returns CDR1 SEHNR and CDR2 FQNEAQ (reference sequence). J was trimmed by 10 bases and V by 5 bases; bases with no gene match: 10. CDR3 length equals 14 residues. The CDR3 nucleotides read TGTGCCAGCAGCGGACAGGGAGCTTGGGACGAGCAGTTCTTC. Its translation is CASSGQGAWDEQFF.

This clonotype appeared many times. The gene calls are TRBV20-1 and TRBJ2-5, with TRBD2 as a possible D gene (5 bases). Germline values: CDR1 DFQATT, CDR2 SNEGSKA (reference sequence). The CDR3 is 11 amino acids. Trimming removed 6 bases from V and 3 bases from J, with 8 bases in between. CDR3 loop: CSAAEKETQYF. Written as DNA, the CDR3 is TGCAGTGCAGCGGAGAAAGAGACCCAGTACTTC.

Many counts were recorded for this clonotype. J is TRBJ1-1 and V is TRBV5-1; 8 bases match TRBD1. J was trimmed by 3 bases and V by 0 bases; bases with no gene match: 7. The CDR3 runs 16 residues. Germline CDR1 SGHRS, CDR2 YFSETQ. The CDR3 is CASSLVAGGADTEAFF. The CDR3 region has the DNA TGCGCCAGCAGCTTGGTTGCAGGGGGCGCCGACACTGAAGCTTTCTTT.